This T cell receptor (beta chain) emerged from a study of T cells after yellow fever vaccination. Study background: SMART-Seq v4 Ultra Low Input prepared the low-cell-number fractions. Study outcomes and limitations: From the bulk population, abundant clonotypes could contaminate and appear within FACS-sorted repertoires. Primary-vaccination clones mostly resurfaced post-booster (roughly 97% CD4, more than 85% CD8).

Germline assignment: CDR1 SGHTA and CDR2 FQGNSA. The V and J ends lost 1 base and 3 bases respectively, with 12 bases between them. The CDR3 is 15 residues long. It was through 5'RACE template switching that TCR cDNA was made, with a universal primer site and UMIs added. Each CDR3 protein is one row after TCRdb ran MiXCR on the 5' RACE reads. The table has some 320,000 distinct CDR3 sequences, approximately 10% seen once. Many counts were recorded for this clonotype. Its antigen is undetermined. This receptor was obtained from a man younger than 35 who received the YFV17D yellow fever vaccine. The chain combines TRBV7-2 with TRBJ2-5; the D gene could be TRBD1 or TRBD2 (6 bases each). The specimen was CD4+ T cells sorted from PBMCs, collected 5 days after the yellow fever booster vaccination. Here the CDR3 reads CASSLDGGLEETQYF. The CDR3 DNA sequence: TGTGCCAGCAGCTTAGACGGGGGCTTGGAAGAGACCCAGTACTTC.